This record covers a single T cell receptor (beta chain). The antigen is not known. This sample is part of a study of T cell repertoires in cytomegalovirus infection. Whole-study context: It can be stated that public TCR beta signatures indicated CMV infection as well as a matching HLA type.

TCRdb re-derived calls from the reads in MiXCR, one entry per CDR3 protein. Here the sample spans roughly 920,000 distinct CDR3 sequences, 31% being singletons. Study-level results: Cumulated frequencies of public TCR beta families served to identify carriers of CMV plus the relevant HLA.

This CDR3 is built from 14 residues. V lost 4 bases and J 2 bases, leaving 12 bases between the germline ends. The germline gives CDR1 SGDLS, CDR2 YYNGEE. The sequencing here drew on cultured CD8+ T cells from PBMCs, taken from culture after CMV antigen stimulation. The V and J genes are TRBV9 and TRBJ1-2, with a tentative D call TRBD1 (5 bases). The TCR originated in a human donor in good health (CMV status not recorded). Some clones in this sample may be carry-over from other donors' samples. CDR3 region: CASSLNSGNYGYTF. The CDR3 bases are TGTGCCAGCAGCTTAAACTCAGGGAACTATGGCTACACCTTC.